This TCR beta chain was observed in a study of CD8 T cells in ankylosing spondylitis. As for this clonotype: What it binds is unknown.

Library preparation for TCR beta used quantitative 5'-RACE with molecular barcodes. TCRdb reanalysed the 5' RACE reads using MiXCR and keeps one entry per CDR3 protein. The sample has around 770,000 distinct CDR3 sequences; over 15% are singletons. Study observations and caveats: A TCR beta motif of eight or nine highly homologous variants seemed to mark ankylosing spondylitis blood. Before this, some motif variants had been reported in reactive arthritis synovial fluid and blood.

This CDR3 has 13 residues. Trimming stripped 6 bases from V and 6 bases from J, with 12 bases between. The specimen was blood, either unsorted or a sorted T cell fraction (not recorded which). The rearrangement joins TRBV12-3 or TRBV12-4 to TRBJ2-1; D is perhaps TRBD1 or TRBD2 (5 bases each). The receptor was derived from a male donor with ankylosing spondylitis. Here the CDR3 reads CASSRDRPNEQFF. CDR3 in DNA: TGTGCCAGCAGCAGGGACCGCCCCAATGAGCAGTTCTTC.